The source of this TCR beta chain is a study of CD8+ T cells in alopecia areata. V shed 4 bases and J shed 12 bases, with 10 bases lying between them. The CDR3 length is 11 residues. Looked up from germline, CDR1 is MNHNS and CDR2 is SASEGT. Indicated treatment: oral pan-JAK inhibitor, 5-10 mg twice daily. It was cDNA, reverse transcribed from extracted RNA, that served as the sequencing template. Clones were sequenced by immunoSEQ multiplex PCR, and TCRdb holds only the in-frame ones, with some missing. The sample has approximately 210,000 clones; approximately 61% are singletons. The sequences come from CD4+ T cells sorted from blood, collected at week 24, from a patient treated with tofacitinib. V gene TRBV6-1 combines with J gene TRBJ2-1; D is unclear. The sequence derives from a human donor with alopecia areata. The CDR3 nucleotides are TGTGCCAGCAGTGCCGGATCGTGGCAGTTCTTC. Translated: CASSAGSWQFF.